Sequencing of this T cell receptor (beta chain) was carried out in a study of T cell responses to AZD1222 COVID-19 vaccine. Findings and limits, study-wide: Across the whole spike, CD4 TCRs peaked at regions 160-218 and 743-854. Females outnumbered males among donors, who were mostly white British; clonal diversity was possibly underestimated.

Per the germline V gene, CDR1 is MDHEN and CDR2 is SYDVKM. This CDR3 spans 13 amino acids. V was pared by 7 bases and J by 5 bases, with 11 bases between. With regard to this clone: The antigen remains undetermined.

TCRdb's table, derived via immunoSEQ multiplex PCR, lists solely in-frame clones and lacks some. The data show 72,000 or so clones, with around 84% seen just once and roughly 20% held by the top ten. The source of this sequence is an adult in good health. The chain joins TRBV28 to TRBJ2-2; D remains ambiguous. The source material was peripheral blood, sampled on day 0 of AZD1222 vaccination. The CDR3 reads CASTRPWTGELFF. The CDR3 nucleotides read TGTGCCAGCACCCGGCCCTGGACCGGGGAGCTGTTTTTT.